The 8 T cell receptor beta chains reported below all come from one sample, sequenced in a study of siplizumab effects on memory and regulatory T cells. Some clones are missing from TCRdb's copy, which holds only in-frame ones; the method was immunoSEQ multiplex PCR. Of tens of thousands of clones in the sample, 85% to 95% were seen once. Sequences were obtained from CD8+ T cells sorted from blood. Receptor source: a human donor in good health.

This chain uses TRBV13 with TRBJ2-7, with D unresolved. V was clipped by 2 bases and J by 3 bases, with 11 bases between them. This CDR3 is built from 14 residues. Germline CDR1 PRHDT, CDR2 FYEKMQ (reference sequence). CDR3 protein: CASSLSRTYYEQYF. As DNA, the CDR3 is TGTGCCAGCAGCTTATCCCGGACGTACTACGAGCAGTACTTC. Full variable domain (rest looked up from reference TRBV13 and TRBJ2-7): AAGVIQSPRHLIKEKRETATLKCYPIPRHDTVYWYQQGPGQDPQFLISFYEKMQSDKGSIPDRFSAQQFSDYHSELNMSSLELGDSALYFCASSLSRTYYEQYFGPGTRLTVT.

V gene TRBV4-1 combines with J gene TRBJ2-7, with no clear D. V lost 1 base and J lost 0, with 7 bases in between. The CDR3 spans 14 residues. The germline V gene encodes CDR1 MGHRA and CDR2 YSYEKL. In nucleotides, the CDR3 is TGCGCCAGCAGCCAAGCCGCTGGCTCCTACGAGCAGTACTTC. Residues: CASSQAAGSYEQYF.

This clone occurred a few times. The chain has TRBV29-1 and TRBJ2-1; 8 positions agree with TRBD1. CDR1 and CDR2 from the germline V gene are SQVTM and ANQGSEA. This CDR3 contains 14 residues. V was clipped by 2 bases and J by 8 bases; unmatched bases: 8. CDR3 DNA sequence: TGCAGCGTTGAACCCAGGGGGCTAACCCATGAGCAGTTCTTC. Amino acid sequence: CSVEPRGLTHEQFF.

The chain uses TRBV15 and TRBJ1-4; D is unclear. The CDR3 runs to 12 residues. From germline, CDR1 is LNHNV and CDR2 YYDKDF (reference sequence). The germline V and J ends were trimmed by 5 bases and 6 bases, with 7 bases remaining between them. CDR3 loop: CATSGLDEKLFF. CDR3 sequence (DNA): TGTGCCACCAGCGGTCTGGATGAAAAACTGTTTTTT.

This clone was seen only once. The chain combines TRBV30 with TRBJ2-1; D ambiguous. Germline V gene data show CDR1 as GTSNPN and CDR2 as SVGIG (reference sequence). The CDR3 runs to 13 residues. V lost 3 bases, J lost 9 bases, and 15 bases lay in between. This CDR3 is CAWRGLGAGEQFF. In DNA, the CDR3 is TGTGCCTGGAGGGGCTTAGGAGCTGGTGAGCAGTTCTTC.

The chain employs TRBV6-1 and TRBJ2-7, with D perhaps TRBD2 (5 bases). Per germline, CDR1 MNHNS and CDR2 SASEGT. The V end was cut by 8 bases, the J end by 4 bases, with 15 bases between. This CDR3 has 13 amino acids. This CDR3 reads CASERIPGYEQYF. The CDR3 nucleotides are TGTGCCAGCGAACGGATCCCGGGGTACGAGCAGTACTTC.

This chain links TRBV30 with TRBJ2-1; 8 bases align to TRBD2. J lost 5 bases, V lost 4 bases, and 7 bases had no gene match. CDR3 length: 14 residues. Per the germline V gene, CDR1 is GTSNPN and CDR2 is SVGIG (reference sequence). In DNA form, the CDR3 reads TGTGCCTGGAATACGGGAGGGAGAAACAATGAGCAGTTCTTC. Amino acids: CAWNTGGRNNEQFF.

The chain uses TRBV13 and TRBJ1-4, with D unresolved. CDR3 length: 14 amino acids. The V end was cut by 5 bases, the J end by 4 bases, with 11 bases between. Germline CDR1 is PRHDT and CDR2 is FYEKMQ (reference sequence). Written as DNA, the CDR3 is TGTGCCAGCAGCATGCGGATAAATAATGAAAAACTGTTTTTT. Translating gives CASSMRINNEKLFF.